This TCR beta chain derives from a study of cytotoxic CD8 clonotypes in ibrutinib-treated CLL. Points from the study as a whole: Sampling times differed between sustained-remission and progressing patients.

V lost 5 bases to trimming and J lost 5 bases, with 15 bases between them. Looked up from germline, CDR1 is PRHDT and CDR2 is FYEKMQ (reference sequence). The CDR3 covers 14 residues. The data were produced by immunoSEQ multiplex PCR, yet TCRdb's version contains in-frame clones alone and is incomplete. The table records about 200,000 clones, over 65% of them present only once. This clone was observed at least ten times. Its antigen is not identified. This chain uses TRBV13 with TRBJ1-1; possible D gene TRBD1, 5 bases. This TCR derives from a human donor with chronic lymphocytic leukemia. Sequencing was performed on PBMCs, taken after 12 months of ibrutinib treatment. The CDR3 region has the DNA TGTGCCAGCAGCCTAGACAGTTTCGGAACTGAAGCTTTCTTT. Translated: CASSLDSFGTEAFF. Full variable domain (outside the CDR3, taken from reference TRBV13 and TRBJ1-1): AAGVIQSPRHLIKEKRETATLKCYPIPRHDTVYWYQQGPGQDPQFLISFYEKMQSDKGSIPDRFSAQQFSDYHSELNMSSLELGDSALYFCASSLDSFGTEAFFGQGTRLTVV.